Listed here are 2 T cell receptor beta chains from one sample, sequenced in a study of Ad26.COV2.S vaccination and SARS-CoV-2 variants. TCRdb's table, derived via immunoSEQ multiplex PCR, lists solely in-frame clones and lacks some. The sample yields hundreds of thousands of clones, 80% to 90% seen once. As to treatment: roughly 19 received Ad26.COV2.S at low or high dose, single or two shots; five or six received placebo; per-sample allocation not given. Sampling took place 63 days after the first vaccine or placebo injection. Sequenced here: peripheral blood, sampled in a trial of Ad26.COV2.S vaccine versus placebo. The receptors derive from a person aged 18-65 years who received the Ad26.COV2.S COVID-19 vaccine or a placebo.

The table lists this clone with a few counts. The chain is built from TRBV19 and TRBJ1-5; unclear D gene. Per germline, CDR1 LNHDA and CDR2 SQIVND (reference sequence). The germline V and J ends were trimmed by 6 bases and 7 bases, with 16 bases remaining between them. This CDR3 spans 14 amino acids. The CDR3 loop reads CASSPAVWFQPQHF. The CDR3 nucleotides are TGTGCCAGTAGCCCGGCTGTGTGGTTCCAGCCCCAGCATTTT.

The V call is TRBV6-5, the J call TRBJ1-1, with D unresolved. Trimming removed 8 bases at V and 8 bases at J, with 15 bases between. The germline V gene encodes CDR1 MNHEY and CDR2 SVGAGI. The CDR3 runs to 12 residues. The CDR3 sequence: CASGWAYREAFF. As DNA, the CDR3 is TGTGCCAGCGGTTGGGCTTATAGGGAAGCTTTCTTT.